Sequencing of this T cell receptor beta chain was carried out in a study of control samples from healthy donors and cancer patients. Sequencing used immunoSEQ multiplex PCR; TCRdb keeps in-frame clones, though not all of them. The table includes fewer than 300,000 clones, approximately 80% detected once. V lost 2 bases and J lost 0, with 19 bases in between. The germline gives CDR1 SGHRS, CDR2 YFSETQ. The CDR3 consists of 18 residues. The chain carries TRBV5-1 and TRBJ2-3; D is possibly TRBD1 (6 bases). This receptor was identified in a woman aged 60-70 years with lung cancer. The specimen sequenced was PBMCs. The CDR3 protein is CASSFSSGTPVSTDTQYF. CDR3 DNA sequence: TGCGCCAGCAGCTTTTCTTCTGGGACACCCGTAAGCACAGATACGCAGTATTTT.